This TCR beta chain was sequenced in a study of T-cell memory formation after mild COVID-19 (dated by TCRdb to about 2021). Concerning the study at large: TCR sequence clusters from the two donors were largely donor specific. The cohort comprised two young, previously healthy adult volunteers, one female and one male. In a couple of donors, T-cell clones that expanded and contracted after mild COVID-19 were tracked by sequencing TCRalpha and TCRbeta repertoires over time. Overall study outcomes, separate from this receptor: Clones that contracted from day 15 to 85 showed balanced CD4/CD8 phenotypes, whereas a second wave of clones that expanded from day 15 to 37 leaned towards CD4+. Whether the second-wave clones peaking on day 37 were SARS-CoV-2 specific was not confirmed. The study covered only a couple of mild cases, and larger cohorts including severe cases with pre-infection samples were considered necessary. Some responding clones were detected in pre-infection memory, which suggested that pre-existing cross-reactive memory T cells had joined the SARS-CoV-2 response. Contracting CD4+ clones appeared mostly in the CM and EM memory subsets, whereas CD8+ clones were enriched in EMRA.

This clonotype was recorded a few times. This clone's antigen is unknown. Base-call qualities are not available, and no considerably larger clone is one nucleotide away. Sequencing used an Illumina NovaSeq 6000. TCRalpha and TCRbeta cDNA libraries were constructed by 5'RACE with constant-segment primers, with sample barcodes and unique molecular identifiers being introduced. Trizol reagent was used to extract RNA from every sample. Libraries were amplified in two PCR steps, with a second sample barcode and Illumina TruSeq adapters added in the second step. Sequencing of the libraries was done on an Illumina NovaSeq, producing 2 x 150 bp paired-end reads. Per the source publication's procedure: With migec v1.2.7, reads were demultiplexed and then collapsed into UMI-guided consensus sequences. Using mixcr v2.1.11, UMI consensuses were aligned to TRA and TRB V and J templates and then assembled into clonotypes. Expanded or contracted clonotypes were those called significant by both edgeR and NoisET, with noise models trained on biological replicates. edgeR calls used a false discovery rate-adjusted p below 0.01 and a log2 fold-change threshold of 1. As an exploratory analysis of dynamics, max-normalized trajectories of the 1000 most abundant clonotypes were examined with PCA combined with hierarchical clustering. Separately sequenced CD4+ and CD8+ repertoires were used to assign the CD4 or CD8 phenotype of responding clones. The public reads were reprocessed in TCRdb via fastp at Q25 and MiXCR, keeping in-frame beta chains. Here each entry gathers all rows of one CDR3 protein and keeps the most common genes and DNA. TCRdb, rather than the study authors, made the V and J calls. The sample yields 350,000 to 450,000 distinct CDR3 sequences; about 15% were counted once. About 20% of the sample comes from the top ten.

Sequences MGHRA (CDR1) and YSYEKL (CDR2) are obtained from the germline V gene. V is shortened by 0 bases, J by 11 bases, and the region joining them spans 16 bases. The CDR3 runs 14 amino acids, cysteine and phenylalanine included. CDR3 DNA is the only sequence kept; it has 42 bases, read in frame from the first base. Ficoll-Paque density gradient centrifugation was used to isolate PBMCs. The rearranged chain carries TRBV4-1 and TRBJ1-1, with a tentative D gene TRBD1 over 5 matching bases. Specimen: PBMCs or a T cell subset sorted from them (not recorded which). This TCR came from a young man who had mild COVID-19 (a few samples of this study predate the infection). The sample titles of this study are shuffled in the database, so cell type and time point are left out; the donor was told from shared clones. The DNA sequence follows: TGCGCCAGCAGCCAAGATTTAATTCTCGGGGGGGCTTTCTTT. Translation gives CASSQDLILGGAFF.